The 32 T cell receptor beta chains below come from one sample, sequenced in a study of blood T cell repertoires in COVID-19. Clones were sequenced by immunoSEQ multiplex PCR, and TCRdb holds only the in-frame ones, with some missing. Among hundreds of thousands of clones listed, roughly 87% were seen once. Sequencing input: PBMCs or T cells enriched from blood (not recorded which). Source of these receptors: a woman aged 25 to 45 who had recovered from COVID-19.

This clone was detected a few times. The J gene is TRBJ1-4, the V gene TRBV15, with D possibly being TRBD1 (6 bases). This CDR3 contains 15 residues. V dropped 2 bases and J dropped 4 bases, with 11 bases sitting between them. CDR1 and CDR2 (germline): LNHNV, YYDKDF (reference sequence). The CDR3 nucleotides read TGTGCCACCAGCAGAACCACAGGGAGTAATGAAAAACTGTTTTTT. As protein: CATSRTTGSNEKLFF.

V and J are TRBV5-1 and TRBJ2-1; 7 positions agree with TRBD1. With 2 bases clipped from V and 0 bases from J, the junction kept 2 bases outside the gene matches. The V gene's germline CDR1 is SGHRS and CDR2 YFSETQ. This CDR3 is 15 amino acids long. CDR3 residues: CASSFEGASYNEQFF. The DNA for the CDR3 is TGCGCCAGCAGCTTTGAGGGGGCCTCCTACAATGAGCAGTTCTTC.

The chain carries TRBV5-1 and TRBJ2-1; 10 nucleotides align to TRBD1. Unmatched junction bases numbered 5, after V lost 0 bases and J lost 8 bases. This CDR3 region has 15 residues. Germline CDR1 SGHRS, CDR2 YFSETQ. The CDR3: CASSLGDRGGDEQFF. CDR3 DNA sequence: TGCGCCAGCAGCTTGGGGGACAGGGGAGGCGATGAGCAGTTCTTC.

V gene TRBV6-1 combines with J gene TRBJ1-2; D uncertain. V lost 3 bases to trimming and J lost 2 bases, with 7 bases between them. Germline-derived CDR1 and CDR2 are MNHNS and SASEGT. The CDR3 loop spans 13 amino acids. In DNA form, the CDR3 reads TGTGCCAGCAGTGAGCGGGCAAACTATGGCTACACCTTC. Amino acids: CASSERANYGYTF.

This clone has just one count. CDR3 DNA: TGTGCCAGCAGCCCCCAGGGGGCAAGGAACGAGCAGTACTTC. As protein: CASSPQGARNEQYF. The chain joins TRBV13 to TRBJ2-7; TRBD1 matches at 8 bases. This CDR3 is built from 14 residues. Germline values: CDR1 PRHDT, CDR2 FYEKMQ (reference sequence). The trim removed 5 bases at V and 5 bases at J, leaving 8 bases unmatched. Supplemented by reference TRBV13 and TRBJ2-7, the full variable domain reads AAGVIQSPRHLIKEKRETATLKCYPIPRHDTVYWYQQGPGQDPQFLISFYEKMQSDKGSIPDRFSAQQFSDYHSELNMSSLELGDSALYFCASSPQGARNEQYFGPGTRLTVT.

The genes are TRBV11-2 and TRBJ1-6; 8 bases are shared with TRBD1. CDR3 length: 18 residues. The V gene end was trimmed by 1 base and the J gene end by 8 bases; junction bases not matched to a gene: 13. CDR1 and CDR2 (germline): SGHAT, FQNNGV. The chain's CDR3 is CASSLGLTRGPSHSPLHF. CDR3 nucleotide sequence: TGTGCCAGCAGCTTAGGGTTAACCAGGGGGCCCAGCCATTCACCCCTCCACTTT.

The genes are TRBV9 and TRBJ2-2; no clear D gene. V lost 1 base, J lost 2 bases, and 6 bases lay in between. This CDR3 has 14 amino acids. The V gene's germline CDR1 is SGDLS and CDR2 YYNGEE. The CDR3 DNA sequence: TGTGCCAGCAGCGTAAGGAGCAACACCGGGGAGCTGTTTTTT. Encoded protein: CASSVRSNTGELFF.

In this sample, this clone turned up once. The chain joins TRBV6-5 to TRBJ1-2, with 7 bases fitting TRBD1. The junction had 8 bases not matched to a gene; V was cut back by 8 bases and J by 5 bases. Germline lookup yields CDR1 MNHEY and CDR2 SVGAGI. The CDR3 is 13 amino acids. The CDR3 bases are TGTGCCAGCCGGGAGGGGGCGGGGTATGGCTACACCTTC. Residues: CASREGAGYGYTF.

The rearrangement uses TRBV5-1 and TRBJ2-1; 15 nucleotides match TRBD2. Germline lookup yields CDR1 SGHRS and CDR2 YFSETQ. Trimming cost V 3 bases and J 6 bases; bases outside gene matches: 10. This CDR3 comprises 18 residues. DNA of the CDR3: TGCGCCAGCAGCTCGGGACTAGCGGGGGGACTTCCTGGCAATGAGCAGTTCTTC. Translation gives CASSSGLAGGLPGNEQFF.

V gene TRBV30 combines with J gene TRBJ2-7, with 7 positions matching TRBD2. The J segment lost 7 bases and the V segment lost 0 bases, leaving 15 bases of the junction unmatched. The CDR3 covers 16 residues. Germline CDR1 reads GTSNPN; CDR2 reads SVGIG (reference sequence). CDR3 sequence reads: CAWSVLLGGIYGEQYF. The CDR3 bases are TGTGCCTGGAGTGTACTTCTGGGAGGGATCTACGGGGAGCAGTACTTC. Variable domain in full (rest from reference TRBV30 and TRBJ2-7): SQTIHQWPATLVQPVGSPLSLECTVEGTSNPNLYWYRQAAGRGLQLLFYSVGIGQISSEVPQNLSASRPQDRQFILSSKKLLLSDSGFYLCAWSVLLGGIYGEQYFGPGTRLTVT.

Only one count was recorded for this clone. The gene calls are TRBV5-1 and TRBJ1-5; possible D gene TRBD1, 6 bases. V shed 4 bases and J shed 4 bases, with 12 bases lying between them. Germline loops: CDR1 SGHRS, CDR2 YFSETQ. The CDR3 extends over 14 amino acids. CDR3 in amino acids: CASSPGQLNQPQHF. The CDR3 DNA is TGCGCCAGCAGCCCCGGACAGCTGAATCAGCCCCAGCATTTT.

The rearrangement joins TRBV7-9 to TRBJ2-7, with D perhaps TRBD1 (6 bases). This CDR3 is 17 amino acids long. Trimming shortened V by 7 bases and J by 6 bases, and 28 bases separated the two germline ends. CDR1 SEHNR and CDR2 FQNEAQ come from the germline V gene (reference sequence). CDR3 protein: CASTFSMTGTPSAEQYF. For the CDR3, the DNA is TGTGCCAGCACCTTTAGTATGACCGGGACACCCTCCGCCGAGCAGTACTTC.

The chain has TRBV2 and TRBJ2-7; 11 bases are shared with TRBD1. CDR1 is SNHLY and CDR2 is FYNNEI in the germline V gene. CDR3 length: 15 residues. V lost 2 bases, J lost 6 bases, and 6 bases stayed unmatched. In DNA, the CDR3 is TGTGCCAGCAGTGAATGGGACAGGGGGTTATCCGAGCAGTACTTC. This sequence encodes CASSEWDRGLSEQYF. The complete variable domain, with remaining parts taken from reference TRBV2 and TRBJ2-7, reads EPEVTQTPSHQVTQMGQEVILRCVPISNHLYFYWYRQILGQKVEFLVSFYNNEISEKSEIFDDQFSVERPDGSNFTLKIRSTKLEDSAMYFCASSEWDRGLSEQYFGPGTRLTVT.

The V gene is TRBV15, the J gene TRBJ1-3; D may be TRBD1 (6 bases). Germline V gene lookup returns CDR1 LNHNV and CDR2 YYDKDF (reference sequence). Trimming shortened V by 3 bases and J by 0 bases, and 9 bases separated the two germline ends. The length of the CDR3 is 15 residues. CDR3 in amino acids: CATSRGQSSGNTIYF. CDR3 bases: TGTGCCACCAGCAGGGGACAAAGCTCTGGAAACACCATATATTTT.

This chain uses TRBV27 with TRBJ2-7; a weak D match, TRBD2 (5 bases). CDR1 is MNHEY and CDR2 is SMNVEV in the germline V gene (reference sequence). The CDR3 is 14 amino acids. Trimming took off 5 bases at V and 3 bases at J, with 14 bases between the two ends. In DNA, the CDR3 is TGTGCCAGCAGTCCGAGGGAGCCCCTCTACGAGCAGTACTTC. It specifies CASSPREPLYEQYF.

The genes are TRBV7-6 and TRBJ1-4; D remains ambiguous. There are 14 residues in the CDR3. Germline V lookup: CDR1 SGHVS, CDR2 FNYEAQ. Trimming took 2 bases from V and 8 from J, leaving 12 bases between them. CDR3 amino acids: CASSLSPGGEKLFF. The CDR3 nucleotides read TGTGCCAGCAGCTTAAGCCCAGGAGGGGAAAAACTGTTTTTT. Supplemented by reference TRBV7-6 and TRBJ1-4, the full variable domain reads GAGVSQSPRYKVTKRGQDVALRCDPISGHVSLYWYRQALGQGPEFLTYFNYEAQQDKSGLPNDRFSAERPEGSISTLTIQRTEQRDSAMYRCASSLSPGGEKLFFGSGTQLSVL.

The rearrangement links TRBV9 to TRBJ1-2; the D is unclear. CDR1 and CDR2 from the germline V gene are SGDLS and YYNGEE. The CDR3 has 11 amino acids. Trimming shortened V by 5 bases and J by 4 bases, and 6 bases separated the two germline ends. Here the CDR3 reads CASRRSYGYTF. The CDR3 DNA reads TGTGCCAGCAGAAGGAGCTATGGCTACACCTTC.

The chain carries TRBV29-1 and TRBJ1-1; D unclear. In germline, CDR1 is SQVTM, CDR2 ANQGSEA. Deletions cut 4 bases from V and 0 bases from J, with 9 bases between. The CDR3 consists of 13 residues. CDR3 sequence (DNA): TGCAGCGTTGTTGTAACAGTGAACACTGAAGCTTTCTTT. Protein product: CSVVVTVNTEAFF.

The chain is built from TRBV6-5 and TRBJ1-3; no clear D. Trimming left V 6 bases short and J 0 bases short, with 9 bases between. Germline-derived CDR1 and CDR2 are MNHEY and SVGAGI. CDR3 length equals 14 residues. CDR3 coding DNA: TGTGCCAGCAGAACCTACAGCTCTGGAAACACCATATATTTT. It encodes CASRTYSSGNTIYF.

This sequence joins TRBV5-1 and TRBJ2-1; TRBD2 might be the D (7 bases). V was shortened by 6 bases and J by 9 bases, with 28 bases between the two germline ends. CDR1 and CDR2 (germline): SGHRS, YFSETQ. The CDR3 has 17 amino acids. The CDR3: CASTRDANMGGPTEQFF. In nucleotides, the CDR3 is TGCGCCAGCACCCGGGACGCTAATATGGGGGGGCCTACTGAGCAGTTCTTC. Looking up the rest from reference TRBV5-1 and TRBJ2-1 gives the full variable domain: KAGVTQTPRYLIKTRGQQVTLSCSPISGHRSVSWYQQTPGQGLQFLFEYFSETQRNKGNFPGRFSGRQFSNSRSEMNVSTLELGDSALYLCASTRDANMGGPTEQFFGPGTRLTVL.

This chain links TRBV19 with TRBJ1-1, with D tentatively TRBD1 (5 bases). The V gene's germline CDR1 is LNHDA and CDR2 SQIVND (reference sequence). The CDR3 has 12 residues. The V gene lost 6 bases and the J gene lost 4 bases, with 9 bases spanning the gap. CDR3 coding DNA: TGTGCCAGTAGCGGGGGGGGCACTGAAGCTTTCTTT. It is translated as CASSGGGTEAFF.

The chain has TRBV7-9 and TRBJ2-7; D perhaps matches TRBD2 (6 bases). Germline CDR1 is SEHNR and CDR2 is FQNEAQ (reference sequence). The CDR3 consists of 13 residues. V gave up 3 bases and J gave up 7 bases, with 13 bases separating them. The CDR3 loop reads CASSLGGKGEQYF. The CDR3, as DNA: TGTGCCAGCAGCTTGGGGGGAAAGGGTGAGCAGTACTTC.

The rearrangement joins TRBV7-8 to TRBJ1-2; the D gene is possibly TRBD1 (5 bases). Trimming shortened V by 1 base and J by 4 bases, and 10 bases separated the two germline ends. The CDR3 is 14 residues long. Germline CDR1 is SGHVS and CDR2 is FQNEAQ. CDR3 bases: TGTGCCAGCAGCTTAGTCGGGGGAACCTATGGCTACACCTTC. Encoded protein: CASSLVGGTYGYTF.

The chain links TRBV5-5 to TRBJ1-2; 11 positions agree with TRBD1. This CDR3 comprises 15 residues. Looked up from germline, CDR1 is SGHKS and CDR2 is YYEKEE (reference sequence). Unmatched junction bases numbered 9, after V lost 4 bases and J lost 7 bases. The CDR3 sequence: CASSVRDRGYSGYTF. CDR3 in DNA: TGTGCCAGCAGCGTAAGGGACAGGGGGTACTCTGGCTACACCTTC.

V is TRBV7-9 and J is TRBJ2-1, with D perhaps matching TRBD2 (5 bases). The CDR3 runs to 14 residues. The V gene lost 8 bases and the J gene lost 2 bases, with 13 bases spanning the gap. Germline loops: CDR1 SEHNR, CDR2 FQNEAQ (reference sequence). The CDR3 nucleotides read TGTGCCAGCGCGGGCAGTGTCCCCTACAATGAGCAGTTCTTC. It specifies CASAGSVPYNEQFF.

V is TRBV21-1 and J is TRBJ1-6; the table's D call, TRBD1, was not checked against the DNA. TRBV21-1 represents a pseudogene. The CDR3 runs to 16 residues. The CDR3 is CASSKGQASSDSPLHF. The CDR3, as DNA: TGTGCCAGCAGCAAAGGGCAGGCTTCGTCGGATTCACCCCTCCACTTT.

This clone showed up just a few times. The CDR3 DNA reads TGTGCCAGCAGTCTGACAACGGAGACCCAGTACTTC. This translates into CASSLTTETQYF. The chain combines TRBV12-3 or TRBV12-4 with TRBJ2-5, with D unclear. This CDR3 is built from 12 residues. V dropped 5 bases and J dropped 5 bases, with 9 bases sitting between them.

The V call is TRBV7-9, the J call TRBJ2-3; possible D gene TRBD2, 5 bases. This CDR3 is 15 amino acids long. Germline CDR1 SEHNR, CDR2 FQNEAQ (reference sequence). V was trimmed by 5 bases and J by 4 bases, leaving 16 bases between them. The CDR3 protein is CASSGADFIPDTQYF. As DNA, the CDR3 is TGTGCCAGCAGCGGTGCGGACTTCATACCAGATACGCAGTATTTT.

The rearrangement links TRBV18 to TRBJ2-7; D is possibly TRBD1 (6 bases). V lost 1 base and J lost 3, with 13 bases in between. This CDR3 contains 15 residues. Germline V CDR1 and CDR2: KGHSH, LQKENI. The CDR3 nucleotides are TGTGCCAGCTCACCACAGGGGGATCTCTACTACGAGCAGTACTTC. Its protein product is CASSPQGDLYYEQYF.

This clone has only one observation. The rearrangement joins TRBV11-1 to TRBJ2-1; D is perhaps TRBD1 (6 bases). In germline, CDR1 is SGHAT, CDR2 FQDESV (reference sequence). Between the trimmed V and J ends, which lost 2 bases and 4 bases, there was a span of 15 bases. This CDR3 region has 16 residues. CDR3 amino acids: CASSLSVRGPYNEQFF. CDR3 DNA sequence: TGTGCCAGCAGCTTATCCGTCAGGGGACCGTACAATGAGCAGTTCTTC.

This clone was seen a single time. The DNA for the CDR3 is TGTGCCAGCAGCACCTCACAGGGGAGGAGATACGGCTACACCTTC. This sequence encodes CASSTSQGRRYGYTF. V and J are TRBV7-2 and TRBJ1-2, with TRBD1 matching over 7 bases. Germline-derived CDR1 and CDR2 are SGHTA and FQGNSA. Unmatched junction bases numbered 14, after V lost 5 bases and J lost 8 bases. The CDR3 extends over 15 amino acids. Full variable domain (rest looked up from reference TRBV7-2 and TRBJ1-2): GAGVSQSPSNKVTEKGKDVELRCDPISGHTALYWYRQSLGQGLEFLIYFQGNSAPDKSGLPSDRFSAERTGGSVSTLTIQRTQQEDSAVYLCASSTSQGRRYGYTFGSGTRLTVV.

The rearrangement joins TRBV10-2 to TRBJ1-6, with 7 bases that match TRBD1. J gave up 9 bases and V 7 bases, and 9 bases lay outside the gene matches. CDR1 is WSHSY, CDR2 SAAADI, per germline. The CDR3 sequence is 14 residues long. CDR3 protein: CASKEGGRGSPLHF. The CDR3 DNA reads as TGCGCCAGCAAAGAAGGGGGCCGGGGTTCACCCCTCCACTTT.